This is a list of T cell receptor beta chains from one sample in a study of sequential checkpoint blockade in melanoma. TCRdb's copy holds only in-frame clones and misses some; the assay was immunoSEQ multiplex PCR. Among around 1,800 clones listed, around 20% were seen once. Specimen: tumor tissue (inferred from file names), collected from a patient given nivolumab and ipilimumab in sequence. These receptors originate from a human donor with melanoma. The CDR3 runs from the conserved cysteine through the conserved F or W. The D gene is left open where the match is weak. Expanded clones are given a class, and other clones once, few, many or no size at all.

d_gene	v_gene	abundance	j_gene	CDR3nt	CDR3aa
TRBD1	TRBV6-8	few	TRBJ2-7	TGTGCCAGCAGTTACCTGGTGACAGGGCCCACCGAGCAGTACTTC	CASSYLVTGPTEQYF
NA	TRBV11-3	medium-sized	TRBJ2-3	TGTGCCAGCAGCTTCCCCGGGTCACCAGATACGCAGTATTTT	CASSFPGSPDTQYF
TRBD2	TRBV11-3	NA	TRBJ2-2	TGTGCCAGCACCCCCGGGTGGGGGGGCACCGGGGAGCTGTTTTTT	CASTPGWGGTGELFF
NA	TRBV6-8	NA	TRBJ2-3	TGTGCCAGCAGTTACTATAGCACAGATACGCAGTATTTT	CASSYYSTDTQYF
NA	TRBV12-2	medium-sized	TRBJ2-1	TGTGCCAGTAGAATGGCTAGCGGTCGGGGTGAGCAGTTCTTC	CASRMASGRGEQFF
NA	TRBV23-1	NA	TRBJ2-7	TGCGCCAGCAGCCAAGATCTGGGGGGGCGCGAGCAGTACTTC	CASSQDLGGREQYF
NA	TRBV28	few	TRBJ1-4	TGTGCCAGCAGTTATCACTCCGGGAGGGAAGGGGAAAAACTGTTTTTT	CASSYHSGREGEKLFF
TRBD1	TRBV9	NA	TRBJ2-5	TGTGCCAGCAGTGAAGCCGCCGGACAGGGTCATGGAGAGACCCAGTACTTC	CASSEAAGQGHGETQYF
TRBD1	TRBV23-1	few	TRBJ2-7	TGCGCCAGCATCGGGCAGGGGGCCAACGAGCAGTACTTC	CASIGQGANEQYF
TRBD1	TRBV5-1	NA	TRBJ1-2	TGCGCCAGCAGCCCACAGGGGACAGGAGATGGCTACACCTTC	CASSPQGTGDGYTF
NA	TRBV30	NA	TRBJ2-7	TGTGCCTGGAGTGTAATGGACCACGAGCAGTACTTC	CAWSVMDHEQYF
NA	TRBV6-8	NA	TRBJ2-5	TGTGCCATCAGTGGGGCGGGCCAAGAGACCCAGTACTTC	CAISGAGQETQYF
NA	TRBV5-1	once	TRBJ1-3	TGCGCCAGCAGCTTGGGGCCGCGAGGCGCTGGAAACACCATATATTTT	CASSLGPRGAGNTIYF
TRBD1	TRBV5-1	NA	TRBJ2-1	TGCGCCAGCAGCTTGTCCCCCCGGGACAGGGGAAACAATGAGCAGTTCTTC	CASSLSPRDRGNNEQFF
NA	TRBV5-1	NA	TRBJ2-1	TGCGCCAGCACCAGGGCCGCCGGAGGTCCCTACAATGAGCAGTTCTTC	CASTRAAGGPYNEQFF
NA	TRBV23-1	medium-sized	TRBJ1-1	TGCGCCAGCAGCTTAGTTACCAACACTGAAGCTTTCTTT	CASSLVTNTEAFF
NA	TRBV29-1	NA	TRBJ2-7	TGCAGCGTTCGAGGGCAGACCCCTGTGGGCGAGCAGTACTTC	CSVRGQTPVGEQYF
NA	TRBV10-3	few	TRBJ1-5	TGTGCCATCAGTGAGTCGAAGGGCAGGGGAATATCTCTCCAGCCCCAGCATTTT	CAISESKGRGISLQPQHF
NA	TRBV11-3	many	TRBJ2-7	TGTGCCAGCAGCTTGCGGCCAGGGGTTACCTACGAGCAGTACTTC	CASSLRPGVTYEQYF
TRBD2	TRBV18	NA	TRBJ2-2	TGTGCCAGCTCACCATTAATGGGGCTAGCGGGAGGCCGCACCGGGGAGCTGTTTTTT	CASSPLMGLAGGRTGELFF
TRBD1	TRBV28	few	TRBJ1-1	TGTGCCAGCAGTTTATTTCAGGGGGCCGAAGCTTTCTTT	CASSLFQGAEAFF
TRBD2	TRBV9	medium-sized	TRBJ2-1	TGTGCCAGCACCCGGGGGGATATATACAATGAGCAGTTCTTC	CASTRGDIYNEQFF
NA	TRBV11-3	many	TRBJ2-6	TGTGCCAGCAGTCGAAGGTACAGGACAATCTCTGGGGCCAACGTCCTGACTTTC	CASSRRYRTISGANVLTF
NA	TRBV18	NA	TRBJ1-5	TGTGCCAGCTCACCACCCTCCCAGGGGAATCAGCCCCAGCATTTT	CASSPPSQGNQPQHF
NA	TRBV15	NA	TRBJ1-4	TGTGCCACCAGCAGAGGACAACCGGCAACTAATGAAAAACTGTTTTTT	CATSRGQPATNEKLFF
NA	TRBV30	few	TRBJ1-5	TGTGCCTGGAGCTTATATAGCAATCAGCCCCAGCATTTT	CAWSLYSNQPQHF
NA	TRBV6-8	NA	TRBJ2-7	TGTGCCAGCAGTTACAGTAGCGCGACCTACGAGCAGTACTTC	CASSYSSATYEQYF
NA	TRBV18	NA	TRBJ2-4	TGTGCCAGCTCACCATTCCCACAGGGTGAGGGAAAAAACATTCAGTACTTC	CASSPFPQGEGKNIQYF
NA	TRBV28	NA	TRBJ1-1	TGTGCCAGCAGTTTACCGGCAAACACTGAAGCTTTCTTT	CASSLPANTEAFF
NA	TRBV18	NA	TRBJ2-1	TGTGCCAGCTCACCTTATAGGGGGACTGGCGAGCAGTTCTTC	CASSPYRGTGEQFF
NA	TRBV5-1	NA	TRBJ2-1	TGCGCCAGCAGCTTGGTGCAGGGCAAATACAATGAGCAGTTCTTC	CASSLVQGKYNEQFF
NA	TRBV6-8	few	TRBJ2-1	TGTGCCAGCAGTTACTCGGACTGGAGCTCCTACAATGAGCAGTTCTTC	CASSYSDWSSYNEQFF
NA	TRBV18	few	TRBJ1-1	TGTGCCAGCTCACAGGGAGTTGACACTGAAGCTTTCTTT	CASSQGVDTEAFF
TRBD1	TRBV11-3	few	TRBJ2-7	TGTGCCAGCAGACCCACAGGGGGCATTCATACCGAGCAGTACTTC	CASRPTGGIHTEQYF
NA	TRBV1	NA	TRBJ2-2	TGCGCCAGTCTAGAACAGGGGGCCACCGGGGAGCTGTTTTTT	CASLEQGATGELFF
TRBD2	TRBV29-1	NA	TRBJ2-7	TGCAGCGCGGGACTAGCGGTGTACGAGCAGTACTTC	CSAGLAVYEQYF
TRBD2	TRBV18	NA	TRBJ2-3	TGTGCCAGCTCCCCGAGGAGCGGGGGGTCGGCAGATACGCAGTATTTT	CASSPRSGGSADTQYF
NA	TRBV18	once	TRBJ2-7	TGTGCCAGCTCACCTATACCCGGGGGCTACGAGCAGTACTTC	CASSPIPGGYEQYF
NA	TRBV4-1	NA	TRBJ1-1	TGCGCCAGCAGCCATCCGTTGAACACTGAAGCTTTCTTT	CASSHPLNTEAFF
TRBD2	TRBV11-3	large	TRBJ2-1	TGTGCCAGCAGCTTACTAGCGGGTTGGCTTGAGCAGTTCTTC	CASSLLAGWLEQFF
NA	TRBV6-8	few	TRBJ1-5	TGTGCCAGCAGTACGCGGCCAGGGTTGAGCAATCAGCCCCAGCATTTT	CASSTRPGLSNQPQHF